A single sample gave rise to the 15 T cell receptor beta chains below, sequenced in a study of blood T cell repertoires in COVID-19. Method: immunoSEQ multiplex PCR; TCRdb's copy keeps in-frame clones and lacks some. The sample contains 130,000 to 150,000 clones, 85% to 90% of which appear only once. The sequenced material came from peripheral blood. The receptors shown here come from a man in his late teens or twenties with COVID-19, enrolled during active disease.

The genes are TRBV5-1 and TRBJ2-7; 8 positions match TRBD2. Germline trimming cut 0 bases from V and 3 bases from J; bases unmatched to any gene: 5. The CDR3 covers 15 residues. CDR1 is SGHRS and CDR2 is YFSETQ in the germline V gene. As DNA, the CDR3 is TGCGCCAGCAGCTTGGGGAAGCGGGAGAGCTACGAGCAGTACTTC. It codes for CASSLGKRESYEQYF. Drawing the rest from reference TRBV5-1 and TRBJ2-7, the complete variable domain is KAGVTQTPRYLIKTRGQQVTLSCSPISGHRSVSWYQQTPGQGLQFLFEYFSETQRNKGNFPGRFSGRQFSNSRSEMNVSTLELGDSALYLCASSLGKRESYEQYFGPGTRLTVT.

This chain uses TRBV6-6 with TRBJ2-1, with a tentative D call TRBD2 (5 bases). The V end was cut by 2 bases, the J end by 13 bases, with 9 bases between. Per germline, CDR1 MNHNY and CDR2 SVGAGI (reference sequence). The CDR3 runs 11 residues. The CDR3, as DNA: TGTGCCAGCAGTTACCGGACTGCCCAGTTCTTC. It yields the protein CASSYRTAQFF.

The V gene is TRBV5-1, the J gene TRBJ1-1; 7 bases map to TRBD1. V shed 2 bases and J 6 bases; nucleotides not matched to a gene: 7. Germline CDR1 SGHRS, CDR2 YFSETQ. CDR3 size: 14 residues. The CDR3 sequence is CASSFLRQGAEAFF. CDR3 bases: TGCGCCAGCAGCTTCTTACGCCAGGGGGCTGAAGCTTTCTTT. Filled out from reference TRBV5-1 and TRBJ1-1, the complete variable domain reads KAGVTQTPRYLIKTRGQQVTLSCSPISGHRSVSWYQQTPGQGLQFLFEYFSETQRNKGNFPGRFSGRQFSNSRSEMNVSTLELGDSALYLCASSFLRQGAEAFFGQGTRLTVV.

The J gene is TRBJ2-1, the V gene TRBV4-3, with 10 bases matching TRBD2. J was trimmed by 8 bases and V by 3 bases; bases with no gene match: 4. The CDR3 spans 14 residues. Germline V lookup: CDR1 LGHNA, CDR2 YSLEER. The CDR3 nucleotides are TGCGCCAGCAGCCACCTAGCGGGAGTTCATGAGCAGTTCTTC. Translation: CASSHLAGVHEQFF.

The chain employs TRBV5-1 and TRBJ1-2; perhaps TRBD1 as D (5 bases). Germline CDR1 reads SGHRS; CDR2 reads YFSETQ. The length of the CDR3 is 14 residues. Trimming removed 4 bases from V and 0 bases from J, with 10 bases in between. Here the CDR3 reads CASSLDNPNYGYTF. The CDR3, as DNA: TGCGCCAGCAGCCTGGACAACCCTAACTATGGCTACACCTTC.

The V call is TRBV11-2, the J call TRBJ2-5; TRBD2 agrees at 14 bases. Per the germline V gene, CDR1 is SGHAT and CDR2 is FQNNGV. The CDR3 has 19 residues. The V segment lost 0 bases and the J segment 3 bases; nucleotides outside the gene matches: 9. In DNA form, the CDR3 reads TGTGCCAGCAGCTTAGATTACGGACTAGCGGGAGGAGGGAAAGAGACCCAGTACTTC. Translating gives CASSLDYGLAGGGKETQYF. The entire variable domain, with the rest obtained from reference TRBV11-2 and TRBJ2-5, is as follows: EAGVAQSPRYKIIEKRQSVAFWCNPISGHATLYWYQQILGQGPKLLIQFQNNGVVDDSQLPKDRFSAERLKGVDSTLKIQPAKLEDSAVYLCASSLDYGLAGGGKETQYFGPGTRLLVL.

V and J are TRBV28 and TRBJ2-7; 11 positions match TRBD1. The trim removed 3 bases at V and 4 bases at J, leaving 14 bases unmatched. Germline CDR1 and CDR2: MDHEN and SYDVKM. There are 18 residues in the CDR3. CDR3 sequence reads: CASSLGVGDRGASYEQYF. The CDR3, as DNA: TGTGCCAGCAGTTTGGGCGTCGGGGACAGGGGGGCCAGTTACGAGCAGTACTTC.

The V call is TRBV30, the J call TRBJ2-3; 11 bases are a match to TRBD2. CDR1 GTSNPN and CDR2 SVGIG come from the germline V gene (reference sequence). The CDR3 consists of 16 residues. V lost 4 bases to trimming and J lost 4 bases; unmatched junction nucleotides: 10. CDR3 DNA: TGTGCCTGGACGGGGGGACTAGCGGAAGGTGCAGATACGCAGTATTTT. It encodes CAWTGGLAEGADTQYF. The variable domain in full, completed from reference TRBV30 and TRBJ2-3, reads SQTIHQWPATLVQPVGSPLSLECTVEGTSNPNLYWYRQAAGRGLQLLFYSVGIGQISSEVPQNLSASRPQDRQFILSSKKLLLSDSGFYLCAWTGGLAEGADTQYFGPGTRLTVL.

The genes are TRBV6-5 and TRBJ2-7; 7 nucleotides line up with TRBD2. Germline trimming cut 7 bases from V and 5 bases from J; bases unmatched to any gene: 11. Per germline, CDR1 MNHEY and CDR2 SVGAGI. The CDR3 runs 14 residues. CDR3 sequence: CASTRGGRSHEQYF. The CDR3 DNA is TGTGCCAGCACGAGGGGCGGGAGATCACACGAGCAGTACTTC.

This rearrangement joins TRBV6-1 to TRBJ2-1; 11 bases fit TRBD2. CDR1 and CDR2 from the germline V gene are MNHNS and SASEGT. The junction had 11 bases not matched to a gene; V was cut back by 4 bases and J by 6 bases. There are 17 residues in the CDR3. Here the CDR3 DNA reads TGTGCCAGCAGTGCGATTCGGGGGGGACTAGCGGCCAATGAGCAGTTCTTC. Translation: CASSAIRGGLAANEQFF.

The V and J genes are TRBV7-9 and TRBJ1-2, with D perhaps matching TRBD1 (5 bases). V lost 4 bases to trimming and J lost 7 bases, with 19 bases between them. The germline CDR1 and CDR2 sequences are SEHNR and FQNEAQ (reference sequence). This CDR3 has 15 amino acids. The CDR3 nucleotides read TGTGCCAGCAGCTCTCAAGGGGAACATAAGCTTGGCTACACCTTC. As protein: CASSSQGEHKLGYTF.

This chain uses TRBV13 with TRBJ2-7; D is ambiguous. Trimming stripped 3 bases from V and 4 bases from J, with 7 bases between. The germline gives CDR1 PRHDT, CDR2 FYEKMQ (reference sequence). The length of the CDR3 is 12 residues. In DNA form, the CDR3 reads TGTGCCAGCAGCTTTCGAGCGTACGAGCAGTACTTC. It yields the protein CASSFRAYEQYF.

The chain couples TRBV19 to TRBJ1-2, with a possible D match to TRBD1 (6 bases). V was pared by 6 bases and J by 6 bases, with 23 bases between. This CDR3 is built from 16 residues. The germline gives CDR1 LNHDA, CDR2 SQIVND (reference sequence). CDR3 residues: CASSRDPQGSGNGYTF. CDR3 nucleotide sequence: TGTGCCAGTAGCCGGGACCCGCAGGGGTCGGGGAATGGCTACACCTTC.

This clone was counted between two and nine times. V and J are TRBV28 and TRBJ1-1; 12 bases agree with TRBD1. Germline values: CDR1 MDHEN, CDR2 SYDVKM. J gave up 6 bases and V 4 bases, and 9 bases lay outside the gene matches. CDR3 length: 16 residues. The CDR3 protein is CASSYIGTGGDPEAFF. The CDR3 DNA is TGTGCCAGCAGTTATATTGGGACAGGGGGCGACCCTGAAGCTTTCTTT.

CDR3 loop: CASSLELHSYGYTF. CDR3 coding DNA: TGTGCCAGCAGCTTAGAGCTTCATTCCTATGGCTACACCTTC. The rearrangement links TRBV7-2 to TRBJ1-2; D gene uncertain. The CDR3 has 14 amino acids. Germline CDR1 is SGHTA and CDR2 is FQGNSA. V lost 1 base to trimming and J lost 4 bases, with 10 bases between them.